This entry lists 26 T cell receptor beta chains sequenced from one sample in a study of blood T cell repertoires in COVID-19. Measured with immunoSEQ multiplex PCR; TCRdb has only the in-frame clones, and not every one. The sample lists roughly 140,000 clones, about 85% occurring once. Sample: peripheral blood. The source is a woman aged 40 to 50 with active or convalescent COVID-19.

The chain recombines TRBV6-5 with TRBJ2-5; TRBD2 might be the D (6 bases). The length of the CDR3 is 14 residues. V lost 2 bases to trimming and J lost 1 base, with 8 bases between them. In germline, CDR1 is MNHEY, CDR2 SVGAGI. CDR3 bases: TGTGCCAGCAGTTACAGGGGACTCCAAGAGACCCAGTACTTC. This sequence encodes CASSYRGLQETQYF.

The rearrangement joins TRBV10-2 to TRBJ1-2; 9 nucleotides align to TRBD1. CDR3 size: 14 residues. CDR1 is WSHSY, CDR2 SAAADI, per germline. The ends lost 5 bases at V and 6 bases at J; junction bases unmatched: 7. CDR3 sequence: CASSNRGQVDGYTF. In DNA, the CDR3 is TGCGCCAGCAGTAACAGGGGGCAAGTAGATGGCTACACCTTC.

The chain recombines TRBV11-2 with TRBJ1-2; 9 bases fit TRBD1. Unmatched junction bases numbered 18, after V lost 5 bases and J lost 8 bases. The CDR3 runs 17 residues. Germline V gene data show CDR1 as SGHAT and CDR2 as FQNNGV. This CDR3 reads CASSRGTGRNDRSGYTF. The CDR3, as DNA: TGTGCCAGCAGCAGGGGGACAGGGAGAAACGACCGCTCGGGCTACACCTTC.

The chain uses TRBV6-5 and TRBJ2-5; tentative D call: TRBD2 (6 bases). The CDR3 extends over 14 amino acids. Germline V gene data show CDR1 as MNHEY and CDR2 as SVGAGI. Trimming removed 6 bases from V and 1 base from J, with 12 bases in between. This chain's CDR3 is CASSSGTFQETQYF. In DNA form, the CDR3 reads TGTGCCAGCAGCTCCGGGACTTTCCAAGAGACCCAGTACTTC.

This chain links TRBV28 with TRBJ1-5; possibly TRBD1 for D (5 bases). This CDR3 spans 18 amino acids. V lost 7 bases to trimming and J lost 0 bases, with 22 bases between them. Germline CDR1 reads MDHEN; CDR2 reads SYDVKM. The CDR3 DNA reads TGTGCCAGCACGGGATCCCGCCGGGGGGGGGTTAGCAATCAGCCCCAGCATTTT. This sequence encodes CASTGSRRGGVSNQPQHF. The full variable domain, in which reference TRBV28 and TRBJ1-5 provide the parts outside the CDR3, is DVKVTQSSRYLVKRTGEKVFLECVQDMDHENMFWYRQDPGLGLRLIYFSYDVKMKEKGDIPEGYSVSREKKERFSLILESASTNQTSMYLCASTGSRRGGVSNQPQHFGDGTRLSIL.

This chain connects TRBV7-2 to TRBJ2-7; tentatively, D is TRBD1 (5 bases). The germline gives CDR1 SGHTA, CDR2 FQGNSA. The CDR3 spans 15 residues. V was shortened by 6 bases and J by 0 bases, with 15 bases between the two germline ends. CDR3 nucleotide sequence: TGTGCCAGCAGACCACCAGGGCTGAGCTCCTACGAGCAGTACTTC. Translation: CASRPPGLSSYEQYF. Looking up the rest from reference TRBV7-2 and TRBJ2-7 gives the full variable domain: GAGVSQSPSNKVTEKGKDVELRCDPISGHTALYWYRQSLGQGLEFLIYFQGNSAPDKSGLPSDRFSAERTGGSVSTLTIQRTQQEDSAVYLCASRPPGLSSYEQYFGPGTRLTVT.

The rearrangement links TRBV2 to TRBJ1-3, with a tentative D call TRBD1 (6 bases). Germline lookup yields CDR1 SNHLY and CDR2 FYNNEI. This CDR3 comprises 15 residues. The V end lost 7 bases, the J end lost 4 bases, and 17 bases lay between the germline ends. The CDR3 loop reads CASTIAGGRGNTIYF. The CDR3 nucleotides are TGTGCCAGCACCATCGCGGGGGGGCGAGGAAACACCATATATTTT.

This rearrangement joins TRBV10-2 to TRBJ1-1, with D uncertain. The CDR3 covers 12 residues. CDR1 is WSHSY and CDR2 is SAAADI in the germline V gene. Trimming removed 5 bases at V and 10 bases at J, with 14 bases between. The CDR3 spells CASSYRRHGAFF. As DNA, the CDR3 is TGCGCCAGCAGTTATAGGAGGCACGGAGCTTTCTTT.

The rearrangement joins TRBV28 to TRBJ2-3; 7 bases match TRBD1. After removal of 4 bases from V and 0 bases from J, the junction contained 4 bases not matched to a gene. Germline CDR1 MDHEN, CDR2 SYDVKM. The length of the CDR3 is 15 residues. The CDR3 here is CASSWDRGSTDTQYF. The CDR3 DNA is TGTGCCAGCAGTTGGGACAGAGGGAGCACAGATACGCAGTATTTT.

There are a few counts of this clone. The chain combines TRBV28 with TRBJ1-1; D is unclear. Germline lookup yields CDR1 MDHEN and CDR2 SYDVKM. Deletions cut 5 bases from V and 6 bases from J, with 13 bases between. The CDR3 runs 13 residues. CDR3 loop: CASSPGRWPEAFF. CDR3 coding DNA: TGTGCCAGCAGTCCGGGTAGATGGCCTGAAGCTTTCTTT.

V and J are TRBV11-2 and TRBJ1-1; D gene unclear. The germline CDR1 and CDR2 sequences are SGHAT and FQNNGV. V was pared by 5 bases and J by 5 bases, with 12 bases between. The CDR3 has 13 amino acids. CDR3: CASSTLQRTEAFF. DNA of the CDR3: TGTGCCAGCAGCACCCTACAGAGAACTGAAGCTTTCTTT.

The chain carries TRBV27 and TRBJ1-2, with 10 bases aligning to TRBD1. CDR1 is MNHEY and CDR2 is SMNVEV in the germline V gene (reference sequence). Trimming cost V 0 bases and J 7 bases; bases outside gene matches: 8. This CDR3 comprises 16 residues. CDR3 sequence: CASSLSDTGTGVGYTF. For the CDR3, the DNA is TGTGCCAGCAGTTTATCCGACACCGGGACAGGGGTTGGCTACACCTTC.

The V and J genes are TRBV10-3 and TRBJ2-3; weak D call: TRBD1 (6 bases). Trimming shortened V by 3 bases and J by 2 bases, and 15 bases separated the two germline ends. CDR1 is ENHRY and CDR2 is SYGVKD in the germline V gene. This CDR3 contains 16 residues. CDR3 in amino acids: CAISEQGSGTTDTQYF. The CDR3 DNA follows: TGTGCCATCAGTGAACAGGGATCGGGGACCACAGATACGCAGTATTTT.

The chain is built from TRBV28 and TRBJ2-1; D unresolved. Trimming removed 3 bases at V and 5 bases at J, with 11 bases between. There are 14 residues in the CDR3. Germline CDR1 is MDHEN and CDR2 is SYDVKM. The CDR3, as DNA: TGTGCCAGCAGTTTGCTGGTAGCCGACAATGAGCAGTTCTTC. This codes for CASSLLVADNEQFF.

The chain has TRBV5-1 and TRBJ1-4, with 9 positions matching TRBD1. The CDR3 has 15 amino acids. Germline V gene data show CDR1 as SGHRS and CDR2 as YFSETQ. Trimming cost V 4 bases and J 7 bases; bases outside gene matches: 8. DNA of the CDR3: TGCGCCAGCAGCCTCGGGGGGACAGGGATTGAAAAACTGTTTTTT. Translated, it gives CASSLGGTGIEKLFF.

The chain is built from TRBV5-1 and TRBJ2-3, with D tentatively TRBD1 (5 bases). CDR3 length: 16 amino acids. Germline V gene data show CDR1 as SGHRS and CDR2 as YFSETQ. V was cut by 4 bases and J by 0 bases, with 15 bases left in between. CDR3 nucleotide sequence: TGCGCCAGCAGCGTCCCCCAGGGATCTAGCACAGATACGCAGTATTTT. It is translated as CASSVPQGSSTDTQYF.

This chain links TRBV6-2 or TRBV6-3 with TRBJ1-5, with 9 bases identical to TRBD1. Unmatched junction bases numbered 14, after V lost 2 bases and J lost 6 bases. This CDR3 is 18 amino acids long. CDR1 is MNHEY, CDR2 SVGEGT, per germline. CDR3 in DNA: TGTGCCAGCAGTTACGCGCAGCTAACAGGGGGCCGGAGTCAGCCCCAGCATTTT. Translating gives CASSYAQLTGGRSQPQHF.

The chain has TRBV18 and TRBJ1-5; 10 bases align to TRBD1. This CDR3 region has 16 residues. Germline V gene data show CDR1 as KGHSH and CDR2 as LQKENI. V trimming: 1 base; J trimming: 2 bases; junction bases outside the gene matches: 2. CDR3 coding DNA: TGTGCCAGCTCACCACGACAGGGGGCTGGCAATCAGCCCCAGCATTTT. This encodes CASSPRQGAGNQPQHF.

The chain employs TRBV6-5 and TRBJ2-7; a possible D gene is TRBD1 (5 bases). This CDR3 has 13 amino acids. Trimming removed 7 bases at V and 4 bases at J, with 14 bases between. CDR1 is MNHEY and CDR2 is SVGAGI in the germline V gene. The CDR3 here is CASTHPGQYEQYF. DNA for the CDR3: TGTGCCAGCACCCACCCAGGGCAGTACGAGCAGTACTTC.

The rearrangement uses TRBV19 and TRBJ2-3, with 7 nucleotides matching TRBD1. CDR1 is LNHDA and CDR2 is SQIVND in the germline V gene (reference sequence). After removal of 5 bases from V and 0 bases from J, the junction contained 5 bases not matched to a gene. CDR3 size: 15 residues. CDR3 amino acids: CASSPGQYSTDTQYF. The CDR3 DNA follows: TGTGCCAGTAGTCCGGGACAGTATAGCACAGATACGCAGTATTTT.

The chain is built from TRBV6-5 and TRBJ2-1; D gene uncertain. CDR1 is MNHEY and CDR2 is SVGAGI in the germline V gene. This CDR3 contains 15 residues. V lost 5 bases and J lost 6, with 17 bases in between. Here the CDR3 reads CASSPPFVSFNEQFF. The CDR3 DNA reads TGTGCCAGCAGTCCCCCGTTCGTCAGTTTCAATGAGCAGTTCTTC.

The CDR3 is CASSVEGGRRNEQFF. Written as DNA, the CDR3 is TGTGCCAGCAGCGTAGAAGGCGGGAGAAGGAATGAGCAGTTCTTC. The gene calls are TRBV9 and TRBJ2-1; 7 nucleotides match TRBD2. The CDR3 covers 15 residues. The ends lost 0 bases at V and 7 bases at J; junction bases unmatched: 7. Germline V gene lookup returns CDR1 SGDLS and CDR2 YYNGEE.

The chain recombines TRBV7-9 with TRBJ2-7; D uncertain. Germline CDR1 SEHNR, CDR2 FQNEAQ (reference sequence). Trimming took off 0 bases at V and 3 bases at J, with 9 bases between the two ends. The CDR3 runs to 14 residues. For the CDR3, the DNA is TGTGCCAGCAGCTTAGCAGTAACCGGCTACGAGCAGTACTTC. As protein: CASSLAVTGYEQYF.

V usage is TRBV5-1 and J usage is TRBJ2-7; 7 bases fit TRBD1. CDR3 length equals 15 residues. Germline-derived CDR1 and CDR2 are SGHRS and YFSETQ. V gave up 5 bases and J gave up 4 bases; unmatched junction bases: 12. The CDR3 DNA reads TGCGCCAGCAGAGAGTATACTGTACAGGGGTACGAGCAGTACTTC. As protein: CASREYTVQGYEQYF.

The CDR3 protein is CASSPRGGETQYF. In nucleotides, the CDR3 is TGTGCCAGCAGCCCCAGGGGAGGGGAGACCCAGTACTTC. This chain connects TRBV7-2 to TRBJ2-5, with D perhaps TRBD2 (7 bases). This CDR3 is built from 13 residues. CDR1 is SGHTA and CDR2 is FQGNSA in the germline V gene. Trimming left V 5 bases short and J 5 bases short, with 12 bases between.

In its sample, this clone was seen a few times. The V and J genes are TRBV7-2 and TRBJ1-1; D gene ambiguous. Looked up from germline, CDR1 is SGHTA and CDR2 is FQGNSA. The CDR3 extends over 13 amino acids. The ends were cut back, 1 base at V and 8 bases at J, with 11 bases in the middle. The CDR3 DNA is TGTGCCAGCAGCTTAGAGGTCCGAGGGGAAGCTTTCTTT. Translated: CASSLEVRGEAFF.